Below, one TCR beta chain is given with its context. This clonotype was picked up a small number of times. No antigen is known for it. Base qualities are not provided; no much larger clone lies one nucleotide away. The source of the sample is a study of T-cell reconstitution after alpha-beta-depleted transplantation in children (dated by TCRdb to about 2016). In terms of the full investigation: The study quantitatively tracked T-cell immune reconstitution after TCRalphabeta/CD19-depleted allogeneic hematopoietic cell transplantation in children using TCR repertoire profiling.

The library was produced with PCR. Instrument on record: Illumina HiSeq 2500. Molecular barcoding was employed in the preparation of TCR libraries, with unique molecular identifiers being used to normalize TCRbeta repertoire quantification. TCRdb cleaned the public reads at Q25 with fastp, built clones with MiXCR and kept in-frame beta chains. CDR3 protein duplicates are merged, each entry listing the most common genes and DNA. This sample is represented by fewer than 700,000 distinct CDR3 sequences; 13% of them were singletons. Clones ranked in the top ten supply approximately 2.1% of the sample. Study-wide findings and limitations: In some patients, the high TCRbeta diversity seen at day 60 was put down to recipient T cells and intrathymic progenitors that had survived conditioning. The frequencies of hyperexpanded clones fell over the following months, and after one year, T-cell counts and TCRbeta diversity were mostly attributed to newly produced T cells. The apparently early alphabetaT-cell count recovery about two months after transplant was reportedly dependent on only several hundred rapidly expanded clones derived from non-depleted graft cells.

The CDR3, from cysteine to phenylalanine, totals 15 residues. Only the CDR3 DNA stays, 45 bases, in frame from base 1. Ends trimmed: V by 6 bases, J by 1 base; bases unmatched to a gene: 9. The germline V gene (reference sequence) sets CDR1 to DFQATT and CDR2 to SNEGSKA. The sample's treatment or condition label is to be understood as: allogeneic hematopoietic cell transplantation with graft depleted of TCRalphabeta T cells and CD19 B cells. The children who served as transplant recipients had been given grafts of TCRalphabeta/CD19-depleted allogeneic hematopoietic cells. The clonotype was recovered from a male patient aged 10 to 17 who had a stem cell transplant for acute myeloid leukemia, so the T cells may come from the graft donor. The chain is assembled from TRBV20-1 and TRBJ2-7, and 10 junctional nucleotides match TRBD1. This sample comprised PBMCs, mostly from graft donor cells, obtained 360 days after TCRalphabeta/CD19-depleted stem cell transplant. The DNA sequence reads TGCAGTGCCATACCCCCGGGACAGGGGTCCTACGAGCAGTACTTC. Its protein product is CSAIPPGQGSYEQYF.